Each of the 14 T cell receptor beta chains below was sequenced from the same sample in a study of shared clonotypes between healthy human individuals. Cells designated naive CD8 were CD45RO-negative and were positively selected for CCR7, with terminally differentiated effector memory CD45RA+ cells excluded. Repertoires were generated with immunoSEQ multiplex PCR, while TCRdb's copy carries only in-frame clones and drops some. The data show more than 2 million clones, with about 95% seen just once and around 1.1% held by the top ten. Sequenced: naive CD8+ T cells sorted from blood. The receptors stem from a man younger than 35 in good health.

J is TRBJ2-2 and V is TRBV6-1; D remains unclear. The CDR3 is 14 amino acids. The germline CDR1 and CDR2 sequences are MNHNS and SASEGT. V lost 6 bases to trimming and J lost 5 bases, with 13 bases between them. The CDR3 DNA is TGTGCCAGCAGCGATACAACAGTAACCGGGGAGCTGTTTTTT. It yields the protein CASSDTTVTGELFF.

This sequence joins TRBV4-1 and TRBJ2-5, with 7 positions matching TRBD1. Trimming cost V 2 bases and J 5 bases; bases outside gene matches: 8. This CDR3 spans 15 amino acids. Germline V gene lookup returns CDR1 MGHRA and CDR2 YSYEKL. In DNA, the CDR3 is TGCGCCAGCAGCCAACCGGGACAGACCCGGGAGACCCAGTACTTC. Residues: CASSQPGQTRETQYF.

The CDR3 DNA reads as TGTGCCAGTAGCCTGACTAGCGGGAGCTTGGCAGATACGCAGTATTTT. Protein sequence: CASSLTSGSLADTQYF. The rearrangement joins TRBV19 to TRBJ2-3, with 12 bases lining up with TRBD2. With 6 bases clipped from V and 4 bases from J, the junction kept 8 bases outside the gene matches. The CDR3 loop spans 16 amino acids. CDR1 and CDR2 (germline): LNHDA, SQIVND (reference sequence). Filled out from reference TRBV19 and TRBJ2-3, the complete variable domain reads DGGITQSPKYLFRKEGQNVTLSCEQNLNHDAMYWYRQDPGQGLRLIYYSQIVNDFQKGDIAEGYSVSREKKESFPLTVTSAQKNPTAFYLCASSLTSGSLADTQYFGPGTRLTVL.

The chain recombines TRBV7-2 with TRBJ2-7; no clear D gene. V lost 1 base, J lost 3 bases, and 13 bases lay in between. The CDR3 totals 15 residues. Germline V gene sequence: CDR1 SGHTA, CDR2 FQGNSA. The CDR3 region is CASSLEERRRYEQYF. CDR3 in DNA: TGTGCCAGCAGCTTAGAGGAAAGGCGCCGCTACGAGCAGTACTTC.

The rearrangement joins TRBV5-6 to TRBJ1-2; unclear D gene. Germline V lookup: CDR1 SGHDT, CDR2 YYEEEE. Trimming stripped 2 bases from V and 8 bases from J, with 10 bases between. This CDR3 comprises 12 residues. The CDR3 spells CASSFSDEGYTF. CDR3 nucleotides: TGTGCCAGCAGCTTTTCAGATGAGGGCTACACCTTC. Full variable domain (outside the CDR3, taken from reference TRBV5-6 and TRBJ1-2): DAGVTQSPTHLIKTRGQQVTLRCSPKSGHDTVSWYQQALGQGPQFIFQYYEEEERQRGNFPDRFSGHQFPNYSSELNVNALLLGDSALYLCASSFSDEGYTFGSGTRLTVV.

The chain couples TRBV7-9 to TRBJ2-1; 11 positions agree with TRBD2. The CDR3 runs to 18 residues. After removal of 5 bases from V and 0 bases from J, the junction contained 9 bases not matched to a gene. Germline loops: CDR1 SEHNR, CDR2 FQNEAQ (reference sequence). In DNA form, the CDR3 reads TGTGCCAGCAGCAGACTAGCGGGACCCCCTAGCTCCTACAATGAGCAGTTCTTC. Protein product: CASSRLAGPPSSYNEQFF.

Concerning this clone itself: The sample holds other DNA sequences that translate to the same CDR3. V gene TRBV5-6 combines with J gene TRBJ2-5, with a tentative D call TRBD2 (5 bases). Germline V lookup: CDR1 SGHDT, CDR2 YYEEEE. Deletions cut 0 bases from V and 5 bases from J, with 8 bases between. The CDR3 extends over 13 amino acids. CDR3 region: CASSLAGWETQYF. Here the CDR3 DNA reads TGTGCCAGCAGCTTGGCGGGGTGGGAGACCCAGTACTTC. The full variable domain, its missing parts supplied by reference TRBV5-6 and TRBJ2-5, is DAGVTQSPTHLIKTRGQQVTLRCSPKSGHDTVSWYQQALGQGPQFIFQYYEEEERQRGNFPDRFSGHQFPNYSSELNVNALLLGDSALYLCASSLAGWETQYFGPGTRLLVL.

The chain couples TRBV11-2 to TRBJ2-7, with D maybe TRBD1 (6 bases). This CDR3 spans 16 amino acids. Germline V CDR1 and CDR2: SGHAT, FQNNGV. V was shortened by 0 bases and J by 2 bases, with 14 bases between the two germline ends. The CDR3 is CASSLDSQGPTYEQYF. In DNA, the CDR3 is TGTGCCAGCAGCTTAGACTCACAGGGCCCCACCTACGAGCAGTACTTC.

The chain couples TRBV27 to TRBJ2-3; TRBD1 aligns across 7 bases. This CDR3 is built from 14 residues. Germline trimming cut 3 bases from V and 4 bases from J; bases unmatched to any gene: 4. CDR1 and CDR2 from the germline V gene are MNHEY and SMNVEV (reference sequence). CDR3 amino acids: CASSFNRGPDTQYF. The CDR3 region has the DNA TGTGCCAGCAGTTTCAACAGGGGTCCAGATACGCAGTATTTT.

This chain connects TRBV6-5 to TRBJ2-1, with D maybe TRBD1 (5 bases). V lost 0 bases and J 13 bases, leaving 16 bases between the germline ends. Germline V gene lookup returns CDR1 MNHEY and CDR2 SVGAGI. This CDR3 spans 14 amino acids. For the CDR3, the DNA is TGTGCCAGCAGTTACTCGAGTCAGGGTAAAACCCAGTTCTTC. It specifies CASSYSSQGKTQFF.

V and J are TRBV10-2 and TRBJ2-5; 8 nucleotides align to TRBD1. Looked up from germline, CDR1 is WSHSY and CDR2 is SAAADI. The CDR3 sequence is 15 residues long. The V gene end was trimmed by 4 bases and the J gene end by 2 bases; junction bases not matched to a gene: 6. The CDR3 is CASSVTGAGQETQYF. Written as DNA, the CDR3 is TGCGCCAGCAGTGTGACAGGGGCTGGTCAAGAGACCCAGTACTTC.

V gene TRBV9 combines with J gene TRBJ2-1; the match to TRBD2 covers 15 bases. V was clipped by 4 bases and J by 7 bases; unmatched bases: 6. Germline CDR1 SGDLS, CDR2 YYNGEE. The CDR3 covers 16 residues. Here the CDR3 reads CASSSRTSGRENEQFF. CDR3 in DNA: TGTGCCAGCAGCTCCCGGACTAGCGGGAGGGAAAATGAGCAGTTCTTC.

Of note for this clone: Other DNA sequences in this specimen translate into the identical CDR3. Here the CDR3 reads CASSPDSYNEQFF. The CDR3 DNA sequence: TGTGCCAGCAGCCCGGACTCTTACAATGAGCAGTTCTTC. The V and J genes are TRBV13 and TRBJ2-1; a weak D match, TRBD2 (5 bases). CDR1 and CDR2 from the germline V gene are PRHDT and FYEKMQ (reference sequence). Between the trimmed V and J ends, which lost 5 bases and 4 bases, there was a span of 9 bases. The CDR3 loop spans 13 amino acids.

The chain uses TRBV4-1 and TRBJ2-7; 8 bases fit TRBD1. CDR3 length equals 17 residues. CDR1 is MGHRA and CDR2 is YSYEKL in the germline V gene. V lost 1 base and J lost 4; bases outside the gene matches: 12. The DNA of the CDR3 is TGCGCCAGCAGCCAAGGAGTAGGGGCGACAGGGGTTTACGAGCAGTACTTC. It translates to CASSQGVGATGVYEQYF.